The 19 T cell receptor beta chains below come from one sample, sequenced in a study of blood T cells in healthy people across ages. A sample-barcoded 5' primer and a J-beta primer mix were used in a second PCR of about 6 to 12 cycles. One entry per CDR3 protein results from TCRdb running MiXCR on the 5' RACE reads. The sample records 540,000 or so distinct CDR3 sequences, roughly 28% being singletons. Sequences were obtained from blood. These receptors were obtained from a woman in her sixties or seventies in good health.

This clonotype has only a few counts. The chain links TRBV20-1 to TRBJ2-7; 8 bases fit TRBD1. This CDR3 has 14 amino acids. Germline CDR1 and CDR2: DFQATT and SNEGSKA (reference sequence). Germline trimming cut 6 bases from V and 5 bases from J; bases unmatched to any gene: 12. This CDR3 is CSATFYQGANEQYF. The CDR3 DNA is TGCAGTGCAACCTTCTATCAGGGGGCCAACGAGCAGTACTTC.

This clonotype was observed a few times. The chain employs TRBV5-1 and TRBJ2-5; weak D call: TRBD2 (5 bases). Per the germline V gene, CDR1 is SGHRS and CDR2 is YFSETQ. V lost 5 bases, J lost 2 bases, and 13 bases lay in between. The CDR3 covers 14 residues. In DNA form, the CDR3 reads TGCGCCAGCAGAGTGAGGCCGGGACAAGAGACCCAGTACTTC. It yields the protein CASRVRPGQETQYF.

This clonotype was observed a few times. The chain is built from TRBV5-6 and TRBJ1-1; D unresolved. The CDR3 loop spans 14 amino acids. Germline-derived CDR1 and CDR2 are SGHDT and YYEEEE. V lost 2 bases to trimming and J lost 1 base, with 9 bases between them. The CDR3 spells CASSFRNRNTEAFF. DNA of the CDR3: TGTGCCAGCAGCTTTAGAAATCGGAACACTGAAGCTTTCTTT. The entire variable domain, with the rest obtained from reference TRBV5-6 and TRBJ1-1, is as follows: DAGVTQSPTHLIKTRGQQVTLRCSPKSGHDTVSWYQQALGQGPQFIFQYYEEEERQRGNFPDRFSGHQFPNYSSELNVNALLLGDSALYLCASSFRNRNTEAFFGQGTRLTVV.

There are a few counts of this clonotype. The CDR3, as DNA: TGTGCTAGTGCCCAGGGACAGGGGTTAGGTCAGCCCCAGCATTTT. It yields the protein CASAQGQGLGQPQHF. The chain is built from TRBV12-5 and TRBJ1-5; 10 bases agree with TRBD1. Germline values: CDR1 LGHNT, CDR2 FRNRAP. CDR3 length: 15 residues. V shed 7 bases and J 6 bases; nucleotides not matched to a gene: 9.

CDR3 amino acids: CSAPSQQDTQYF. The CDR3 DNA reads TGCAGTGCACCTTCACAGCAAGATACGCAGTATTTT. The J gene is TRBJ2-3, the V gene TRBV20-1, with unresolved D. The CDR3 loop spans 12 amino acids. Trimming removed 6 bases at V and 5 bases at J, with 12 bases between. The V gene's germline CDR1 is DFQATT and CDR2 SNEGSKA (reference sequence).

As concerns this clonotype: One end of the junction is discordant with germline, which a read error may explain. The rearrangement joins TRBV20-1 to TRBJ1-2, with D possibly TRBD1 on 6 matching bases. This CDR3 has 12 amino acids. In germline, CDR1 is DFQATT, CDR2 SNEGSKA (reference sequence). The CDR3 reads CSARGQVYAYTF. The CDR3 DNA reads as TGCAGTGCTAGAGGACAGGTCTATGCCTACACCTTC.

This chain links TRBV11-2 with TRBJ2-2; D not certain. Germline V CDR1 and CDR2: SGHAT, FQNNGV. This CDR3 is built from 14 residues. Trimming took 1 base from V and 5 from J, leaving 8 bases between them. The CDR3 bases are TGTGCCAGCAGCTTAGGAGTCATTACCGGGGAGCTGTTTTTT. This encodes CASSLGVITGELFF.

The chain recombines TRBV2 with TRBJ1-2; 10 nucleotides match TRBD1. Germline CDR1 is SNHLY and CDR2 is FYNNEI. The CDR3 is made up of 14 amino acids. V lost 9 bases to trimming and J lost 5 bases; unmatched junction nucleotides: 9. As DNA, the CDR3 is TGTGCCAGGAACCTGGGACAGGGGAAATATGGCTACACCTTC. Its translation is CARNLGQGKYGYTF.

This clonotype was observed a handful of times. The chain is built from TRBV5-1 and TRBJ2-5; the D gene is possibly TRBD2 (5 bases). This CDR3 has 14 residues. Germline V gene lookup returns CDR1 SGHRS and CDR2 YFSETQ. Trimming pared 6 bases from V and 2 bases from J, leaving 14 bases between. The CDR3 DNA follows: TGCGCCAGCACCTTATCGGGGAATCAAGAGACCCAGTACTTC. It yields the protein CASTLSGNQETQYF.

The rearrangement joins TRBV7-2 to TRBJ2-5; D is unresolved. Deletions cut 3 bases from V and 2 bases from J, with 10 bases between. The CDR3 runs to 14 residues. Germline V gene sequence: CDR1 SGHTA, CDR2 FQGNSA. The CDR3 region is CASSLEWGQETQYF. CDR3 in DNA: TGTGCCAGCAGCTTGGAATGGGGTCAAGAGACCCAGTACTTC.

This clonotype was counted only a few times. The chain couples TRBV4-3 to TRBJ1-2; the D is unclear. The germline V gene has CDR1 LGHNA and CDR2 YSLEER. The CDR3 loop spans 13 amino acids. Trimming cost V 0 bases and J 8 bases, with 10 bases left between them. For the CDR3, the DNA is TGCGCCAGCAGCCAAGATCTTTGGGTGGGCTACACCTTC. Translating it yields CASSQDLWVGYTF.

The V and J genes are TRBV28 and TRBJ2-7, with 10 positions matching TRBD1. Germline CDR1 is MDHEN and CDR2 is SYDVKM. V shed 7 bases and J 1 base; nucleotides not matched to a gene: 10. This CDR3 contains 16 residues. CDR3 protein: CASTRTGGLGSYEQYF. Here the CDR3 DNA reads TGTGCCAGCACCCGGACAGGGGGTCTAGGGTCCTACGAGCAGTACTTC.

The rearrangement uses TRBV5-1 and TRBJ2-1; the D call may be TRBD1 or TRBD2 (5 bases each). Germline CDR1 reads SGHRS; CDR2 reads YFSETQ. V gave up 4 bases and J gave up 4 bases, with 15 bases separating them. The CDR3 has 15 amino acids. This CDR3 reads CASSTSLWGYNEQFF. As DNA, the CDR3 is TGCGCCAGCAGCACGAGTTTGTGGGGGTACAATGAGCAGTTCTTC. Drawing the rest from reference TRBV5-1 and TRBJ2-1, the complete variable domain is KAGVTQTPRYLIKTRGQQVTLSCSPISGHRSVSWYQQTPGQGLQFLFEYFSETQRNKGNFPGRFSGRQFSNSRSEMNVSTLELGDSALYLCASSTSLWGYNEQFFGPGTRLTVL.

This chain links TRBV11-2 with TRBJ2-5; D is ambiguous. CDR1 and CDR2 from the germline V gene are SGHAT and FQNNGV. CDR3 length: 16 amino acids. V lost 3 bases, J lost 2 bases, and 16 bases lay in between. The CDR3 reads CASSFSFWTTQETQYF. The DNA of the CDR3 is TGTGCCAGCAGCTTTTCTTTTTGGACCACTCAAGAGACCCAGTACTTC.

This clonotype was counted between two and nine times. The CDR3 DNA follows: TGCAGCGTTTGTCGGGGGCAGGGGGCCACTGAAGCTTTCTTT. Translation: CSVCRGQGATEAFF. J is TRBJ1-1 and V is TRBV29-1; 8 bases align to TRBD1. With V trimmed by 5 bases and J by 4 bases, 9 bases remained unmatched. The germline CDR1 and CDR2 sequences are SQVTM and ANQGSEA. There are 14 residues in the CDR3.

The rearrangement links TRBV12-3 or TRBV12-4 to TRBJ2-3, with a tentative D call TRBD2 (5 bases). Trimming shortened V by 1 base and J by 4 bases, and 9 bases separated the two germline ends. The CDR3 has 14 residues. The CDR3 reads CASSLVLAADTQYF. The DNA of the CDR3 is TGTGCCAGCAGTTTAGTCCTAGCCGCAGATACGCAGTATTTT.

CDR3 sequence: CASSSRDNTDTQYF. CDR3 nucleotide sequence: TGCGCCAGCAGCTCCCGGGACAACACAGATACGCAGTATTTT. The V call is TRBV5-1, the J call TRBJ2-3, with a weak D call TRBD1 (6 bases). With 3 bases removed from V and 2 bases from J, the gap between germline ends came to 10 bases. The CDR3 consists of 14 residues. In germline, CDR1 is SGHRS, CDR2 YFSETQ.

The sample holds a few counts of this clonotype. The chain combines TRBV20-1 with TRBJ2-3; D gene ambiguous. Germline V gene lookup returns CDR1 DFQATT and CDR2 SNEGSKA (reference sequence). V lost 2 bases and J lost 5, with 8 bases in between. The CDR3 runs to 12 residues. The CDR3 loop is CSARLGGDTQYF. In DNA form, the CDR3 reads TGCAGTGCTAGACTTGGCGGAGATACGCAGTATTTT.

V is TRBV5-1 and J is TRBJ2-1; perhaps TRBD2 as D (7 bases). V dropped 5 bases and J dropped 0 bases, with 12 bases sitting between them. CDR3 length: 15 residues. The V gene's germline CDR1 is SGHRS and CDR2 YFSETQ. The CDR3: CASSKGGSSYNEQFF. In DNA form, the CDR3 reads TGCGCCAGCAGTAAGGGGGGGTCCTCCTACAATGAGCAGTTCTTC.